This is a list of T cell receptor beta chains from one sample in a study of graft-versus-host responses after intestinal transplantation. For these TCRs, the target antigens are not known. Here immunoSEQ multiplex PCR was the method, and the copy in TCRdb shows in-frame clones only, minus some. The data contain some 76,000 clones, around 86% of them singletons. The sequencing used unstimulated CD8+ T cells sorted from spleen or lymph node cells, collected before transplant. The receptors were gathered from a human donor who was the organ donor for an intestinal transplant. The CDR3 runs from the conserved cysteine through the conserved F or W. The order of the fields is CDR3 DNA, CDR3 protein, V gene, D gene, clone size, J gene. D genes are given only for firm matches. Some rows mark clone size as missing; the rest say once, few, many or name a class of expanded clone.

CDR3 DNA: TGTGCCAGCAGCGTAGTGATAGGTCCCCCCTCTACGGATGGCTACACCTTC
CDR3 protein: CASSVVIGPPSTDGYTF
V gene: TRBV9
D gene: NA
clone size: NA
J gene: TRBJ1-2

CDR3 DNA: TGCGCCAGCAGCTTCGGGGAGAACTATGGCTACACCTTC
CDR3 protein: CASSFGENYGYTF
V gene: TRBV5-1
D gene: NA
clone size: NA
J gene: TRBJ1-2

CDR3 DNA: TGTGCCAGCAGCTCCCGACAGGGGGAGGTTGAAAAACTGTTTTTT
CDR3 protein: CASSSRQGEVEKLFF
V gene: TRBV7-9
D gene: TRBD1
clone size: NA
J gene: TRBJ1-4

CDR3 DNA: TGTGCCAGCAGCCCCGGGACAGATTCCAATCAGCCCCAGCATTTT
CDR3 protein: CASSPGTDSNQPQHF
V gene: TRBV4-2
D gene: TRBD1
clone size: NA
J gene: TRBJ1-5

CDR3 DNA: TGCGCCAGCAGCCAAGATCATCCAGGGATGGGAGAGACCCAGTACTTC
CDR3 protein: CASSQDHPGMGETQYF
V gene: TRBV4-1
D gene: NA
clone size: NA
J gene: TRBJ2-5

CDR3 DNA: TGTGCCAGCAGCTTTACAGGGGTTTCCTCCTACGAGCAGTACTTC
CDR3 protein: CASSFTGVSSYEQYF
V gene: TRBV13
D gene: TRBD1
clone size: NA
J gene: TRBJ2-7

CDR3 DNA: TGTGCCAGCAATAGACAGGCAACTAATGAAAAACTGTTTTTT
CDR3 protein: CASNRQATNEKLFF
V gene: TRBV7-9
D gene: NA
clone size: few
J gene: TRBJ1-4

CDR3 DNA: TGTGCCAGCACTCAGGGAACCCACGAGCAGTACTTC
CDR3 protein: CASTQGTHEQYF
V gene: TRBV2
D gene: NA
clone size: NA
J gene: TRBJ2-7

CDR3 DNA: TGTGCCAGCAGCTCAGGTGCGGGGAGTTCACCCCCCCACTTT
CDR3 protein: CASSSGAGSSPPHF
V gene: TRBV7-2
D gene: NA
clone size: NA
J gene: TRBJ1-6

CDR3 DNA: TGCGCCAGCAGCTCCTGGACAGGGGGGCCCGGGGACACTGAAGCTTTCTTT
CDR3 protein: CASSSWTGGPGDTEAFF
V gene: TRBV5-1
D gene: TRBD1
clone size: NA
J gene: TRBJ1-1

CDR3 DNA: TGTGCCAGACAGGGGGCGGCTGGAAACACCATATATTTT
CDR3 protein: CARQGAAGNTIYF
V gene: TRBV2
D gene: TRBD1
clone size: NA
J gene: TRBJ1-3

CDR3 DNA: TGCGCCAGCAGCTTGGCCTACGTAGGGGACAGTCTCTACGAGCAGTACTTC
CDR3 protein: CASSLAYVGDSLYEQYF
V gene: TRBV5-1
D gene: TRBD1
clone size: NA
J gene: TRBJ2-7

CDR3 DNA: TGTGCCAGCAGCGGGACAGGGGACGGCTACACCTTC
CDR3 protein: CASSGTGDGYTF
V gene: TRBV9
D gene: TRBD1
clone size: NA
J gene: TRBJ1-2

CDR3 DNA: TGTGCCAGCAGTGTTCCGGACAGGGGATACGAGCAGTACTTC
CDR3 protein: CASSVPDRGYEQYF
V gene: TRBV6-1
D gene: TRBD1
clone size: NA
J gene: TRBJ2-7

CDR3 DNA: TGTGCCATCGGTACAGGGGTCTACGAGCAGTACTTC
CDR3 protein: CAIGTGVYEQYF
V gene: TRBV10-3
D gene: TRBD1
clone size: NA
J gene: TRBJ2-7

CDR3 DNA: TGTGCCAGTAATAAATCGAACCGGGGTCTCAATGAAAAACTGTTTTTT
CDR3 protein: CASNKSNRGLNEKLFF
V gene: TRBV19
D gene: NA
clone size: NA
J gene: TRBJ1-4

CDR3 DNA: TGCGCCAGCAGCCAAGTTGACAGCATGTACTTC
CDR3 protein: CASSQVDSMYF
V gene: TRBV4-1
D gene: NA
clone size: few
J gene: TRBJ2-7

CDR3 DNA: TGTGCCAGCAGCTTAGTCGAGTATGGCTACACCTTC
CDR3 protein: CASSLVEYGYTF
V gene: TRBV7-9
D gene: NA
clone size: NA
J gene: TRBJ1-2

CDR3 DNA: TGTGCCAGCAGCTTTAGAAGGGCTGGTCAGCCCCAGCATTTT
CDR3 protein: CASSFRRAGQPQHF
V gene: TRBV5-5
D gene: NA
clone size: NA
J gene: TRBJ1-5

CDR3 DNA: TGTGCCAGCAGCCCCCGACTAGGGACAGACTTCACAGATACGCAGTATTTT
CDR3 protein: CASSPRLGTDFTDTQYF
V gene: TRBV14
D gene: NA
clone size: NA
J gene: TRBJ2-3

CDR3 DNA: TGTGCCAGCAGTGGGGGAAATAGCAATCAGCCCCAGCATTTT
CDR3 protein: CASSGGNSNQPQHF
V gene: TRBV7-9
D gene: NA
clone size: NA
J gene: TRBJ1-5

CDR3 DNA: TGTGCCAGCAGCGGAGGAGGGGCAGATACGCAGTATTTT
CDR3 protein: CASSGGGADTQYF
V gene: TRBV9
D gene: NA
clone size: NA
J gene: TRBJ2-3

CDR3 DNA: TGTGCCAGCTCACTCTGGGCCGAGACATGGGAGAATGAGCAGTTCTTC
CDR3 protein: CASSLWAETWENEQFF
V gene: TRBV18
D gene: NA
clone size: NA
J gene: TRBJ2-1

CDR3 DNA: TGTGCCAGCAGCAGGTCCCTCGACTACTACGAGCAGTACTTC
CDR3 protein: CASSRSLDYYEQYF
V gene: TRBV9
D gene: NA
clone size: NA
J gene: TRBJ2-7

CDR3 DNA: TGTGCCAGCAGCGTGGGATCACACTATGGCTACACCTTC
CDR3 protein: CASSVGSHYGYTF
V gene: TRBV5-6
D gene: NA
clone size: NA
J gene: TRBJ1-2

CDR3 DNA: TGTGCCAGCAGCATTTCGGGACGGCTTACCTACGAGCAGTACTTC
CDR3 protein: CASSISGRLTYEQYF
V gene: TRBV5-8
D gene: NA
clone size: NA
J gene: TRBJ2-7

CDR3 DNA: TGTGCCAGCAGCTTCTCAGGGTCTGGAAACACCATATATTTT
CDR3 protein: CASSFSGSGNTIYF
V gene: TRBV5-4
D gene: NA
clone size: NA
J gene: TRBJ1-3

CDR3 DNA: TGTGCCAGCTCACTGCTCTCCGGGACAGGTGTCCTTGGAGGTGAAAAACTGTTTTTT
CDR3 protein: CASSLLSGTGVLGGEKLFF
V gene: TRBV18
D gene: TRBD1
clone size: NA
J gene: TRBJ1-4

CDR3 DNA: TGTGCCAGCAGTTTCTACTCGATCAGCTATGGCTACACCTTC
CDR3 protein: CASSFYSISYGYTF
V gene: TRBV6-1
D gene: NA
clone size: NA
J gene: TRBJ1-2

CDR3 DNA: TGTGCCAGCAGCTTTTTCGCGCTTAGCACAGATACGCAGTATTTT
CDR3 protein: CASSFFALSTDTQYF
V gene: TRBV7-3
D gene: NA
clone size: NA
J gene: TRBJ2-3